The T cell receptor (beta chain) described here comes from a study of spatial heterogeneity in lung cancer. Study-wide background: Donors were around 70 untreated early-stage non-small cell lung cancer patients. Those follow-up PBMC samples that were available underwent sequencing, at a median interval of roughly two years following resection. Raw-read counts averaged over ten per unique TCR and UMI combination.

Indicated time point: blood at routine non-recurrence follow-up after resection. Whole RNA from tumor, nontumor lung or frozen PBMC was sequenced unsorted. TCRdb processed the 5' RACE reads anew with MiXCR; each CDR3 protein has one entry. The profile shows more than 3,000 distinct CDR3 sequences, around 55% of them singletons. J was trimmed by 6 bases and V by 2 bases; bases with no gene match: 6. Germline-derived CDR1 and CDR2 are MNHEY and SVGAGI. This CDR3 is built from 14 residues. In regard to this clonotype: Because the library targeted alpha chains, this beta chain is an off-target read whose size means little.

The receptor was derived from a male donor with early-stage non-small cell lung cancer. The chain links TRBV6-5 to TRBJ2-7; 8 bases fit TRBD1. This specimen was PBMCs, taken at follow-up. The chain's CDR3 is CASSYDAGGAEQYF. The DNA for the CDR3 is TGTGCCAGCAGTTACGACGCAGGGGGCGCCGAGCAGTACTTC.